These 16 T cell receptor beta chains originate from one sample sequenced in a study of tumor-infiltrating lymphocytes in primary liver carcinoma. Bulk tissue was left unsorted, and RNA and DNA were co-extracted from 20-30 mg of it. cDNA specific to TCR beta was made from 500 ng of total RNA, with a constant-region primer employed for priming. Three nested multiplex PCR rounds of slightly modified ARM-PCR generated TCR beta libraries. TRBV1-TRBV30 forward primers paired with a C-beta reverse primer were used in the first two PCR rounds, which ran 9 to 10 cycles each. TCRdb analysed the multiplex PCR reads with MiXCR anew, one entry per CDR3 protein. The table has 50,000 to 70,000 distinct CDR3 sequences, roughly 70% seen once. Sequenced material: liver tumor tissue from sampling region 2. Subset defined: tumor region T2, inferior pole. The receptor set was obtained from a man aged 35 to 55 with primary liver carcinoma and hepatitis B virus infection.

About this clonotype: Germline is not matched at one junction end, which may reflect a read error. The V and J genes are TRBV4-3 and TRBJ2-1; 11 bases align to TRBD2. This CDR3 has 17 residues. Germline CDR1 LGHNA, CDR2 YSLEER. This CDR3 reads CASSQVSGRAAYNEQFF. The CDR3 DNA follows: TGCGCCAGCAGTCAAGTTAGCGGGAGGGCCGCCTACAATGAGCAGTTCTTC.

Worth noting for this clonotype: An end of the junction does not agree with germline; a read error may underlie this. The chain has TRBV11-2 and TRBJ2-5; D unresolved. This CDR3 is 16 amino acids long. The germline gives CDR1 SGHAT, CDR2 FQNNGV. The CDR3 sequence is CASSQTPGGGEETQYF. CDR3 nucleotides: TGTGCCAGCAGCCAAACTCCTGGCGGTGGTGAAGAGACTCAGTACTTC.

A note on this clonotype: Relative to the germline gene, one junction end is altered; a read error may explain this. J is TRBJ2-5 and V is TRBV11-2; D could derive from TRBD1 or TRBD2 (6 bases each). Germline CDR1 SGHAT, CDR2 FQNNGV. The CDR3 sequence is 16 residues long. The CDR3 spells CTSSFTAGDSGETQYF. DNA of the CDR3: TGTACCAGCAGCTTTACAGCAGGGGACTCGGGGGAGACCCAGTACTTC.

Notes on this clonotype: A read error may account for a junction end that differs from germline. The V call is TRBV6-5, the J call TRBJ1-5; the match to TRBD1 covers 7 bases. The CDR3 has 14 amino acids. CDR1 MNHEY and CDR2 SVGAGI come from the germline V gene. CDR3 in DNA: TGTGTCAGCAGCTGCGACAGGGACGATCAGCCCCAGCATTTT. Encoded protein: CVSSCDRDDQPQHF.

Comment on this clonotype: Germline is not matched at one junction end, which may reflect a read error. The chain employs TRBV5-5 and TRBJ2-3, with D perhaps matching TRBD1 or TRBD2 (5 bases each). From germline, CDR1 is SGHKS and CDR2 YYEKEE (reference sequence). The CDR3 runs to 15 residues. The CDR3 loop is CTSSLVGRELDTQYF. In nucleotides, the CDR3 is TGTACCAGCAGCTTGGTTGGCAGGGAGCTGGATACGCAGTATTTT.

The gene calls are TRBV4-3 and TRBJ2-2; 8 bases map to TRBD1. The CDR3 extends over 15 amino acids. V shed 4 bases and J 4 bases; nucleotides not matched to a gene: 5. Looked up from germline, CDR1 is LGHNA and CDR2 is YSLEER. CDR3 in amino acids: CASSPGGASTGELFF. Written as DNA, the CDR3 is TGCGCCAGCAGCCCAGGGGGCGCGAGCACCGGGGAGCTGTTTTTT.

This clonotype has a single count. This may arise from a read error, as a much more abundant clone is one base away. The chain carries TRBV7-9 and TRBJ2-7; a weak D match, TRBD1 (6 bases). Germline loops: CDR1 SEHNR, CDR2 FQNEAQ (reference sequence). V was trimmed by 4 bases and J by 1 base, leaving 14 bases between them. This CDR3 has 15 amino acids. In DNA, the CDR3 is TGTGCCAGCAGCTGTTCAGGGGTAAGATCCTACGAGCAGTACTTC. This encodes CASSCSGVRSYEQYF.

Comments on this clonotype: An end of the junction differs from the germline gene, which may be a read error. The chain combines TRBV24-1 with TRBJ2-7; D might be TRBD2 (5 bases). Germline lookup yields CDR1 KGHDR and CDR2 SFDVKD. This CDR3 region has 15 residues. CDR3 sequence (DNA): TGTGCCATCAGTGATTCTACGGGATACTCCTACGAGCAGTACTTC. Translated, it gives CAISDSTGYSYEQYF.

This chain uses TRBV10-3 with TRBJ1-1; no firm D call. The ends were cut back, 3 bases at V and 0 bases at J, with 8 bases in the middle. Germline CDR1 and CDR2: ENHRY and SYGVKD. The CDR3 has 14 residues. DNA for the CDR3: TGTGCCATCAGTGACTCGAAGGTGAACACTGAAGCTTTCTTT. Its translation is CAISDSKVNTEAFF.

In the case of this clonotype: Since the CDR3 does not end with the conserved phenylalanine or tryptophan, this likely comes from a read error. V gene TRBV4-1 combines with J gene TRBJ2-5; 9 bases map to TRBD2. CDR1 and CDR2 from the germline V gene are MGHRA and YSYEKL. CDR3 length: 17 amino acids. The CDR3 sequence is CASSQDQLAGVPETQYL. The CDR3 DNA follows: TGCGCCAGTAGCCAAGACCAATTAGCGGGAGTGCCAGAGACCCAGTACTTG.

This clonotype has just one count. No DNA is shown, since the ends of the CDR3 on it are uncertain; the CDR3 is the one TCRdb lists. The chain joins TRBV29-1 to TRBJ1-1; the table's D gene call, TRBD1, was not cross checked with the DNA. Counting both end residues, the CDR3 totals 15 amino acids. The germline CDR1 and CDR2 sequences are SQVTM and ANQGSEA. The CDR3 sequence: CSVSPGWGMGTEAFF.

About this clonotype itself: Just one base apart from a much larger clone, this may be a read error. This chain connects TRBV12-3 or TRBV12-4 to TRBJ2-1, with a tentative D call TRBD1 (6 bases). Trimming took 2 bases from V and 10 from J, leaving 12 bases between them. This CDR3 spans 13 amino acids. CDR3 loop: CASSLSDRREQFF. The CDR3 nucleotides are TGTGCCAGCAGTTTATCCGACAGGCGAGAGCAGTTCTTC.

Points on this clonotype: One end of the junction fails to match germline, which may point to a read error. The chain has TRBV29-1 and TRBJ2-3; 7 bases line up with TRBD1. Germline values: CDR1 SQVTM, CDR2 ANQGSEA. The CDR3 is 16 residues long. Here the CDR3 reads CNVLGTVRTSTDTQYF. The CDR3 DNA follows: TGCAATGTCCTCGGGACAGTTCGCACGAGCACAGATACGCAATATTTT.

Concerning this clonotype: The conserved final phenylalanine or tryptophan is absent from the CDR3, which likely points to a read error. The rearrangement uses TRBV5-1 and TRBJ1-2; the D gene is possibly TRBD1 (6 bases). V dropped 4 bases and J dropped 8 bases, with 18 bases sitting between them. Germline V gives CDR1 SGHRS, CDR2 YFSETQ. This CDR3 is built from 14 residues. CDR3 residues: CASSLGGGQRGYTL. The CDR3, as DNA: TGCGCCAGCAGCCTCGGCGGGGGACAACGCGGCTACACCCTC.

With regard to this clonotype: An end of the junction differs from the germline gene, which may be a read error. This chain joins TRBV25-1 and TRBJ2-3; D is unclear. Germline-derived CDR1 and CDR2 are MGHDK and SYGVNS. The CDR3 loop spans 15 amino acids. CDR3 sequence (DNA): TGTGCCAGCAGTGAAGGTTTGCTGAGCACAAATACGCAGTATTTT. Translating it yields CASSEGLLSTNTQYF. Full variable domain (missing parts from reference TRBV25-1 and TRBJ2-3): EADIYQTPRYLVIGTGKKITLECSQTMGHDKMYWYQQDPGMELHLIHYSYGVNSTEKGDLSSESTVSRIRTEHFPLTLESARPSHTSQYLCASSEGLLSTNTQYFGPGTRLTVL.

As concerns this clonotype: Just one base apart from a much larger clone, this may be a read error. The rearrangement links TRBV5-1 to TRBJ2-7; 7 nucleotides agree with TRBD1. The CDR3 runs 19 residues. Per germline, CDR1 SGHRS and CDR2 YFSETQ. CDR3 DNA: TGCACCAGCAGCTCCCCCAATTCGACAGGGCCCGTAATATCCTACGAGCAGTACTTC. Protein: CTSSSPNSTGPVISYEQYF.